This entry features one T cell receptor (beta chain) sequence. Its antigen is undetermined. The trim removed 11 bases at V and 0 bases at J, leaving 5 bases unmatched. Germline CDR1 MNHNY, CDR2 SVGAGI (reference sequence). The CDR3 spans 13 residues. PCR was performed a second time for about 7 to 11 cycles using a sample-barcoded 5' primer and a J-beta primer mix. TCRdb used MiXCR to reprocess the 5' RACE reads, holding one entry per CDR3 protein. The table has 850,000 to 1,100,000 distinct CDR3 sequences, around two fifths seen once; the top ten hold approximately 14%. This sample was taken from a study of blood T cells in healthy people across ages. For the study at large: Template switching caught about one barcoded beta molecule for each two T cells. Whole-study findings and limits: The fall in TCR beta diversity per million T cells was roughly linear with age. Long-lived and aged donors differed, with more naive CD4+ cells and higher diversity in the long-lived.

The chain links TRBV6-6 to TRBJ2-5; 8 bases align to TRBD1. Sequencing input: blood. This TCR derives from a man younger than 35 in good health. The CDR3 DNA is TGTGCCGTCTTCAGGGGGCACCAAGAGACCCAGTACTTC. Encoded protein: CAVFRGHQETQYF.